This T cell receptor beta chain was observed in a study of response to subunit inactivated influenza vaccine (dated by TCRdb to between 2018 and 2020). Regarding the study in general: The study used deep quantitative T cell receptor repertoire profiling to track responses to a trivalent subunit inactivated influenza vaccine. Results and caveats for the whole study, not just this receptor: It was suggested by the authors that each seasonal influenza vaccination may recruit only a limited number of new T cells.

This clonotype was counted many times. Its antigen specificity is not known. Nothing much larger sits one base from this clone, and base qualities are not available. Receptor amplification or capture employed RT-PCR. TCRdb names Illumina HiSeq 2500 as the instrument used. The raw public reads went through TCRdb reprocessing: fastp at Q25, MiXCR clone calling, in-frame beta chains kept. Rows are unified per CDR3 protein, each entry keeping the most common DNA and genes. The sample table contains about 570,000 distinct CDR3 sequences; only one count was recorded for roughly 10% of them. 8% to 13% of the sample comes from the top ten. Trimming takes 3 bases off V and 6 bases off J; junction bases not matched to a gene: 13. Sequences LGHDT (CDR1) and YNNKEL (CDR2) are obtained from the germline V gene (reference sequence). CDR3 length: 16 amino acids, cysteine to phenylalanine. CDR3 DNA only is kept here, 48 bases in frame from base 1.

These data were likewise used in another study, on T cells expressing NK-cell markers. The other study reports the following: TCR beta cDNA libraries were made by 5'RACE template switching that added a universal primer site and unique molecular identifiers. Eight or nine donors provided sorted CD3+CD56+NKG2C+, CD3+CD56+NKG2C- and CD3+CD56-NKG2C+ T-cell subsets, whose TCR beta-chain repertoires were profiled. Seven of the eight sequenced donors were HCMV-seropositive and one was HCMV-seronegative. To restrict sorting to alphabetaTCR-expressing T cells, an anti-gammadeltaTCR antibody was added in several experiments. In roughly six donors, the dominant CD3+CD56+NKG2C+ clonotypes were among the top 10 CD8+ clonotypes and accounted for about 1.0-7.0% of CD8+ T cells. Those dominant clonotypes were again the most abundant among CD3+CD56-NKG2C+ cells in a few donors, at roughly 25-65%. Whether the expanded NKG2C-expressing T cell clones were specific for HCMV antigens remained unclear. The eight sequenced donors were randomly selected healthy volunteers, three men and five women. A commercial ELISA kit detecting HCMV-specific IgG in serum was used to determine HCMV serostatus. Ficoll density gradient centrifugation was used to isolate peripheral blood mononuclear cells from blood. Bulk peripheral blood T-cell repertoires were additionally sequenced from unsorted PBMC for roughly six donors. cDNA synthesis was primed from the TCR beta constant segment, followed by two successive PCR amplification steps. Libraries were sequenced as 2 x 150 bp reads on Illumina HiSeq 2000/2500, MiSeq or NextSeq. Reads were demultiplexed and grouped by UMI with MIGEC, and clonotypes were assembled and quantified with MiTCR. To remove erroneous sequences, TCR cDNA sequences were retained only when supported by two or more reads. Downstream repertoire analysis used the tcR package, and clonotypes were matched across fractions by CDR3 nucleotide sequence plus V segment. VDJmatch was used to annotate antigen specificity against VDJdb, with one amino acid substitution in CDR3 allowed.

This clonotype was sampled from a man in his forties or fifties who received an inactivated influenza vaccine. Donor details come from another sample of the same person, matched by shared clones. The sequences come from PBMCs from blood, collected on the day of vaccination. The sequence is built from TRBV3-1 and TRBJ2-7; 8 bases in the junction line up with TRBD2. The DNA is as follows: TGTGCCAGCAGCCATACGGGGCTAAGCGGGAGAGGCGAGCAGTACTTC. Its protein reads: CASSHTGLSGRGEQYF.